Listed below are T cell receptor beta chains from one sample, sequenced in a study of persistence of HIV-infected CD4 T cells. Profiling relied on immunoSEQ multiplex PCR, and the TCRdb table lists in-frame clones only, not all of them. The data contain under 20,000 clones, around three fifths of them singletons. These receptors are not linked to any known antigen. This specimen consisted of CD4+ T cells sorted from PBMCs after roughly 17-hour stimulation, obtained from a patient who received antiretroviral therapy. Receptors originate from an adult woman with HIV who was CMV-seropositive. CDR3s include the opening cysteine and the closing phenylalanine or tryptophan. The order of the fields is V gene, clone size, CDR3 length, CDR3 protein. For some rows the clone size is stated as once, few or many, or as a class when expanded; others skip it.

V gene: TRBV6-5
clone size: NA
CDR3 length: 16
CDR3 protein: CASSYSWTGKNEKLFF

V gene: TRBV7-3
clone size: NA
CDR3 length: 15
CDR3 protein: CASSPSGGAVVEQFF

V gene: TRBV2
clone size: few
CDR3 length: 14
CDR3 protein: CASSRTGEVGGYTF

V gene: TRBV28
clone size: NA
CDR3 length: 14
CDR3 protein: CASITGVMNTEAFF

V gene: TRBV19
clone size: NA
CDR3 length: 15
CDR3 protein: CASSIQLSTTGELFF

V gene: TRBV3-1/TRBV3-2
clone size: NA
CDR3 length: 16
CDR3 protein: CASSWGQGARGNGYTF

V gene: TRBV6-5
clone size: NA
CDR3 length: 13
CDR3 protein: CASTTLSWQPQHF

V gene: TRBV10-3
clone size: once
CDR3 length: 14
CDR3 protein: CAIKTSGGGDEQFF

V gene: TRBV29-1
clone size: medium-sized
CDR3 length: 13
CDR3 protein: CSSGAGGTDTQYF

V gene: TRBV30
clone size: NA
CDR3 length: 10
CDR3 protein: CALQGNGYTF

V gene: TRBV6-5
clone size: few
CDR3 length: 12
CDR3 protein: CAASRGSNEQFF

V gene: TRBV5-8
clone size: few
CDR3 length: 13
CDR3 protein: CASSLMMNTEAFF

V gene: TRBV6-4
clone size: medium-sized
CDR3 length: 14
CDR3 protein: CASSDGNRATEAFF

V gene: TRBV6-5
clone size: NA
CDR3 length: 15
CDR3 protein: CASSISSGQIYGYTF

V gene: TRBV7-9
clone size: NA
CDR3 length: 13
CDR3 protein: CASNYQGTDGYTF

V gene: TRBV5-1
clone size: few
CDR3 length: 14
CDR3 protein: CASSGSGQNTEAFF

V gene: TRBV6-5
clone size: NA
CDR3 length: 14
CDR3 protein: CASKPRVANYGYTF

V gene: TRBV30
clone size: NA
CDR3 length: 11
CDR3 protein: CAWSVLVEQYF

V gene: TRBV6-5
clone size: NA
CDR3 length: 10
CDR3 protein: CASRTYEAFF

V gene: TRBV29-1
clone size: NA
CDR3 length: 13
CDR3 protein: CSVGAAMGTEAFF

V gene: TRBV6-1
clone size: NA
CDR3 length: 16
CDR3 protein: CASSEDAGPGANVLTF

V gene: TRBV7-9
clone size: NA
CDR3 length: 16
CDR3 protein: CASSAKGTGVNYGYTF